These T cell receptor beta chains were read from a single sample in a study of T-cell reconstitution after alpha-beta-depleted transplantation in children. TCRdb redid the calling of the PCR reads with MiXCR, one entry per CDR3 protein. The sample yields roughly 98,000 distinct CDR3 sequences, around a sixth seen once. The sequencing here drew on PBMCs, mostly from graft donor cells, taken 180 days after TCRalphabeta/CD19-depleted stem cell transplant. The receptors derive from a male patient between 2 and 15 years old who had a stem cell transplant for acute lymphoblastic leukemia, so the T cells may come from the graft donor. The CDR3 runs from the conserved cysteine through the conserved F or W. D genes are given only for firm matches. Clone size is shown for a subset of rows, as once, few, many or a class of expanded clone.

V gene	D gene	clone size	J gene	CDR3 DNA	CDR3 protein
TRBV6-5	.	.	TRBJ2-3	TGTGCCAGCAGTTGGGGACAAGCAGATACGCAGTATTTT	CASSWGQADTQYF
TRBV7-9	.	few	TRBJ2-1	TGTGCCAGCAGACGCACGGTCGGGGGTCTCAACAATGAGCAGTTCTTC	CASRRTVGGLNNEQFF
TRBV20-1	TRBD2	few	TRBJ2-3	TGCAGTGCTTACCTAGCGGGGGGGCTTCGCCGCACAGATACGCAGTATTTT	CSAYLAGGLRRTDTQYF
TRBV20-1	.	few	TRBJ1-2	TGCAGTGCTAGCAAGGATAAAGCTAACTATGGCTACACCTTC	CSASKDKANYGYTF
TRBV7-6	.	.	TRBJ1-5	TGTGCCAGCAGCTCGGGGGTCCAGGGGAGCAATCAGCCCCAGCATTTT	CASSSGVQGSNQPQHF
TRBV9	.	.	TRBJ1-1	TGTGCCAGCAGCGCCCAGAACACTGAAGCTTTCTTT	CASSAQNTEAFF
TRBV7-2	TRBD1	.	TRBJ1-3	TGTGCCAGCAGCCGAGAGACAGGGAGAGGAAACACCATATATTTT	CASSRETGRGNTIYF
TRBV6-5	TRBD1	.	TRBJ1-1	TGTGCCAGCAGTTACCGGACAGGGGAAGCTTTCTTT	CASSYRTGEAFF
TRBV7-9	TRBD1	.	TRBJ2-2	TGTGCCAGCACTTCCGGGACAGGGGACACCGGGGAGCTGTTTTTT	CASTSGTGDTGELFF
TRBV5-1	TRBD1	few	TRBJ2-7	TGCGCCAGCAGCTTGGACGACAGGGGTACGTACGAGCAGTACTTC	CASSLDDRGTYEQYF
TRBV20-1	.	many	TRBJ1-1	TGCAGTGCTAGAGTTTCGGGACGCAGGAACACTGAAGCTTTCTTT	CSARVSGRRNTEAFF
TRBV12-3/TRBV12-4	.	many	TRBJ2-2	TGTGCCAGCAGCCCCGGCGGGGAGCTGTTTTTT	CASSPGGELFF
TRBV9	TRBD1	.	TRBJ2-3	TGTGCCAGCAGCGTAGGGGGACAGGGCTCAGATACGCAGTATTTT	CASSVGGQGSDTQYF
TRBV5-1	TRBD2	.	TRBJ2-5	TGCGCCAGCAGCTCTGGGGACTATCTTGGAGAGACCCAGTACTTC	CASSSGDYLGETQYF
TRBV5-6	.	few	TRBJ2-5	TGTGCCAGCGTTCAGGGGAGGGTTAGACAAGAGACCCAGTACTTC	CASVQGRVRQETQYF
TRBV6-1	.	.	TRBJ2-1	TGTGCCAGCAGGCGACAGGGAGGTTTAGGCAATGAGCAGTTCTTC	CASRRQGGLGNEQFF
TRBV6-2/TRBV6-3	.	.	TRBJ2-7	TGTGCCAGCAGTTACTCAGGGCAGTGGAGCTCCTACGAGCAGTACTTC	CASSYSGQWSSYEQYF
TRBV7-2	.	.	TRBJ2-7	TGTGCCAGCAGCCCTACTGGCGGCTACGAGCAGTACTTC	CASSPTGGYEQYF
TRBV5-5	.	.	TRBJ1-1	TGTGCCAGCAGCTTGGGGCGGAGCCCACGGAGGACTGAAGCTTTCTTT	CASSLGRSPRRTEAFF
TRBV6-1	.	.	TRBJ2-7	TGTGCCAGCAGTGAAGTTGTCGCCTGGACTCACTACGAGCAGTACTTC	CASSEVVAWTHYEQYF
TRBV4-2	.	.	TRBJ2-5	TGTGCCAGCAGCCGGAACAGGGTCGGTTTTTCGGAGACCCAGTACTTC	CASSRNRVGFSETQYF
TRBV18	.	.	TRBJ2-5	TGTGCCAGCTCACCGCAGAGGACAGCCCAGGCGACCCAGTACTTC	CASSPQRTAQATQYF
TRBV6-5	.	few	TRBJ2-2	TGTGCCAGCAGTTACTCGAGTAGGGCGAACACCGGGGAGCTGTTTTTT	CASSYSSRANTGELFF
TRBV27	TRBD1	.	TRBJ1-2	TGTGCCAGCACCACGGGACAGGGGGGACCAAGGGGCTACACCTTC	CASTTGQGGPRGYTF
TRBV12-3/TRBV12-4	TRBD1	.	TRBJ2-3	TGTGCCAGCAGTCAGCTACCGGGACAGGGAACAGATACGCAGTATTTT	CASSQLPGQGTDTQYF
TRBV5-1	.	many	TRBJ2-5	TGCGCCAGCAGCTTCCAGGGAGAGACCCAGTACTTC	CASSFQGETQYF
TRBV4-2	.	.	TRBJ2-2	TGTGCCAGCAGCCACCAACCCCGAAGTGAGCTGAACACCGGGGAGCTGTTTTTT	CASSHQPRSELNTGELFF
TRBV6-2/TRBV6-3	.	few	TRBJ2-1	TGTGCCAGCATGCGTGACCGAAGCTCCTACAATGAGCAGTTCTTC	CASMRDRSSYNEQFF
TRBV12-3/TRBV12-4	.	.	TRBJ2-7	TGTGCCAGCAGTTTAAGGCAGGGGCCTACCTACGAGCAGTACTTC	CASSLRQGPTYEQYF
TRBV20-1	TRBD2	.	TRBJ2-3	TGCAGTGCTGTTACTAGCGGGGGGGCGTTTACGCAGTATTTT	CSAVTSGGAFTQYF
TRBV5-1	TRBD1	few	TRBJ1-1	TGCGCCAGCAGCCCAGGGACAGGGTTTACTGAAGCTTTCTTT	CASSPGTGFTEAFF
TRBV12-3/TRBV12-4	TRBD1	.	TRBJ1-1	TGTGCCAGCAGTCCCACGGACAGGGGACGAATGACCACTGAAGCTTTCTTT	CASSPTDRGRMTTEAFF
TRBV10-3	TRBD1	.	TRBJ2-5	TGTGCCGTCACTCAGAAAGGTATCGGGACAGGGAATACGAGAGAGACCCAGTACTTC	CAVTQKGIGTGNTRETQYF
TRBV5-1	.	many	TRBJ2-7	TGCGCCAGCAGCAGATCGGGAGTTTACGAGCAGTACTTC	CASSRSGVYEQYF
TRBV5-1	TRBD2	.	TRBJ2-5	TGCGCCAGCTGCCCTAGCGGGGGCCAAGAGACCCAGTACTTC	CASCPSGGQETQYF
TRBV5-6	TRBD1	few	TRBJ2-5	TGTGCCAGCGGAGACAGGGGGCCCGAGACCCAGTACTTC	CASGDRGPETQYF
TRBV12-3/TRBV12-4	TRBD1	few	TRBJ2-2	TGTGCCAGCAGCCTGACAGGGGGCCCCGGGGAGCTGTTTTTT	CASSLTGGPGELFF
TRBV5-1	.	few	TRBJ1-6	TGCGCCAGCAGCCTACGCTCCGGCAGGGTACTTAATTCACCCCTCCACTTT	CASSLRSGRVLNSPLHF
TRBV12-3/TRBV12-4	.	many	TRBJ2-1	TGTGCCAGCAGTCCTACAGGGACGTTCTACAATGAGCAGTTCTTC	CASSPTGTFYNEQFF
TRBV5-1	TRBD2	many	TRBJ2-1	TGCGCCAGCAGCATGACTAGCACGAACAATGAGCAGTTCTTC	CASSMTSTNNEQFF
TRBV5-6	.	few	TRBJ1-2	TGTGCCAGCAGCTTCCAAATATCAGATTTCTATGGCTACACCTTC	CASSFQISDFYGYTF
TRBV29-1	.	few	TRBJ2-7	TGCAGCGCCGGCGGCATCAACCCTCTGTTGAACGAGCAGTACTTC	CSAGGINPLLNEQYF
TRBV6-1	TRBD2	many	TRBJ2-1	TGTGCCAGCAGTGGATTACTAGCGGGTGAGCAGTTCTTC	CASSGLLAGEQFF
TRBV10-3	TRBD2	many	TRBJ2-1	TGTGCCATCAGTGAGTCCTCTAGCGGGGGTTACAATGAGCAGTTCTTC	CAISESSSGGYNEQFF
TRBV20-1	TRBD1	few	TRBJ2-7	TGCAGTGCCCAACGGACAGGTTTCTCCTACGAGCAGTACTTC	CSAQRTGFSYEQYF
TRBV7-6	.	few	TRBJ2-1	TGTGCCAGCAGCTTAAACACACAGGGCTTGGGGGCCTACAATGAGCAGTTCTTC	CASSLNTQGLGAYNEQFF
TRBV10-3	TRBD1	few	TRBJ1-4	TGTGCCATCAACAGGGACAGAAATGAAAAACTGTTTTTT	CAINRDRNEKLFF
TRBV28	.	few	TRBJ2-7	TGTGCCAGCGGACGTTATAGTGTGCACGAGCAGTACTTC	CASGRYSVHEQYF
TRBV27	.	many	TRBJ2-1	TGTGCCAGCAGTTTAAGGCGGAACAATGAGCAGTTCTTC	CASSLRRNNEQFF
TRBV19	.	.	TRBJ2-7	TGTGCCAGTAGCCCTGGGGTCGACTACGAGCAGTACTTC	CASSPGVDYEQYF
TRBV29-1	.	.	TRBJ2-7	TGCAGCGTTGGGAACAGGGTTTCCTACGAGCAGTACTTC	CSVGNRVSYEQYF
TRBV29-1	TRBD2	few	TRBJ2-7	TGCAGCGTTGACGGGGGGGTCGGATCCTACGAGCAGTACTTC	CSVDGGVGSYEQYF
TRBV5-1	.	few	TRBJ2-7	TGCGCCAGCAGCCCAACGGACGGGGGAATCTCCTACGAGCAGTACTTC	CASSPTDGGISYEQYF
TRBV20-1	.	.	TRBJ2-2	TGCAGTGCGGTACAGGACCCCGGGGAGCTGTTTTTT	CSAVQDPGELFF
TRBV6-5	TRBD1	.	TRBJ1-2	TGTGCCAGCAGTTACTCGTCCGGACAGGGGGCTTGGAACTATGGCTACACCTTC	CASSYSSGQGAWNYGYTF
TRBV7-9	.	.	TRBJ1-1	TGTGCCAGCAGCTCCGAGAGGAGGGAAGCTTTCTTT	CASSSERREAFF
TRBV5-4	TRBD1	few	TRBJ2-1	TGTGCCAGCAGCCTGACAGGGGGCCATGAGCAGTTCTTC	CASSLTGGHEQFF
TRBV29-1	.	few	TRBJ1-2	TGCAGCGTGGTAGCCTCTCTTAATCGGGGCTACACCTTC	CSVVASLNRGYTF
TRBV20-1	TRBD1	.	TRBJ1-3	TGCAGTGCCCCCTCGGACAGGGCTGGAAACACCATATATTTT	CSAPSDRAGNTIYF